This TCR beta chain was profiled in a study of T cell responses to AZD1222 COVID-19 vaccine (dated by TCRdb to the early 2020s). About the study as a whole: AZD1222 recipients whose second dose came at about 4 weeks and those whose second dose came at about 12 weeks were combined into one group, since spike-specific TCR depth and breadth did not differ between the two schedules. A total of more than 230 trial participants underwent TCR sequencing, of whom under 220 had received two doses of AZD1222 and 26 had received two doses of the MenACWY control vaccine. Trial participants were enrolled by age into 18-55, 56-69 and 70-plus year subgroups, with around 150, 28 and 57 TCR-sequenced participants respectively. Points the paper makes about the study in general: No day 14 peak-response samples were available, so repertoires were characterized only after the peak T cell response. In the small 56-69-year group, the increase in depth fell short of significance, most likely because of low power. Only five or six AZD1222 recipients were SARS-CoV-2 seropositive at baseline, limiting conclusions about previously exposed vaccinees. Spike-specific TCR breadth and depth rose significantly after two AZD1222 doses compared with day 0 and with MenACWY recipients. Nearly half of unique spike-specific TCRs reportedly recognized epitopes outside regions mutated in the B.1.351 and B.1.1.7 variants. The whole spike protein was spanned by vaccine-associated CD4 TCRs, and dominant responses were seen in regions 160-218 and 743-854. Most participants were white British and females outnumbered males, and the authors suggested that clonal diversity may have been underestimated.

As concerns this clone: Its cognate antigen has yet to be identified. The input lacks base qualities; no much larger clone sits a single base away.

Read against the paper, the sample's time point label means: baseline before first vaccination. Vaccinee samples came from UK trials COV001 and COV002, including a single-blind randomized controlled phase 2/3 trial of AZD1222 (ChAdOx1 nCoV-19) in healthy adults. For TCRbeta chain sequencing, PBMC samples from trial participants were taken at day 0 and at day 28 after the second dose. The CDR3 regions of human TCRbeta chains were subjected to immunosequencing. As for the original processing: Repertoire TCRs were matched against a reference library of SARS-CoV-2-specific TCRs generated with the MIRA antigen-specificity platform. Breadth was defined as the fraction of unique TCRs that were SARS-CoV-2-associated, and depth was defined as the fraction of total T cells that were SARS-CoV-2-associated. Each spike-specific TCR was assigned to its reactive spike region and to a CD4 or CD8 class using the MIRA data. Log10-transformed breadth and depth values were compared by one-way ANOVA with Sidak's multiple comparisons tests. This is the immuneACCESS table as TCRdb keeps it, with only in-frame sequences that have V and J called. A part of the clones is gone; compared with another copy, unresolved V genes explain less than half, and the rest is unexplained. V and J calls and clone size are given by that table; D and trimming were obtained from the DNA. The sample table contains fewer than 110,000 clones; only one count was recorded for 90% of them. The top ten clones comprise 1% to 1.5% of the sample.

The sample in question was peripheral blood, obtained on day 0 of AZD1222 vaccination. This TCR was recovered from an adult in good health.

CDR3 loop: CASSLALPPEQYF. The DNA sequence follows: TGTGCCAGCAGCTTAGCGCTCCCCCCCGAGCAGTACTTC. The chain joins TRBV7-2 to TRBJ2-7; too little of a D gene remains to name it. From the cysteine through the phenylalanine, the CDR3 covers 13 amino acids. The read is trimmed to its CDR3 DNA, 39 bases read in frame from base 1. V and J are truncated by 0 bases and 6 bases respectively, leaving an intervening sequence of 9 bases. The germline V gene encodes CDR1 SGHTA and CDR2 FQGNSA. The full variable domain, with segments outside the CDR3 supplied by the reference TRBV7-2 and TRBJ2-7 proteins, appears as GAGVSQSPSNKVTEKGKDVELRCDPISGHTALYWYRQSLGQGLEFLIYFQGNSAPDKSGLPSDRFSAERTGGSVSTLTIQRTQQEDSAVYLCASSLALPPEQYFGPGTRLTVT.